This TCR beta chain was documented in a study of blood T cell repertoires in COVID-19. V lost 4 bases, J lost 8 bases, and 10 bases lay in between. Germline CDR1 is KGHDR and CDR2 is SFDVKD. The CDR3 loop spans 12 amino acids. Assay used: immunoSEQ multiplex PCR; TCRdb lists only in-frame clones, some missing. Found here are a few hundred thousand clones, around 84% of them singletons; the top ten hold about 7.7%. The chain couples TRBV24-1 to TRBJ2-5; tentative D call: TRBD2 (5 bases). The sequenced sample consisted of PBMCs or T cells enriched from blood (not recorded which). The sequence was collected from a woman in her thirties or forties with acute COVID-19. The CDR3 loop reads CATSEYGETQYF. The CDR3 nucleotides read TGTGCCACCAGTGAGTACGGGGAAACCCAGTACTTC.